This T cell receptor beta chain was captured in a study of a mutant IDH1 vaccine in newly diagnosed glioma. About the study: Prior therapy was radiotherapy, temozolomide, or both; most received both. Findings and limits, study-wide: Shifts in the top peripheral T cell clonotypes seemed unrelated to pseudoprogression. In just under 95% of patients, immune responses induced by the vaccine occurred.

In its sample, this clone was seen a few times. Antigen unknown. CDR1 is MGHRA and CDR2 is YSYEKL in the germline V gene. This CDR3 region has 17 residues. V lost 2 bases and J 0 bases, leaving 13 bases between the germline ends. Time point denoted: baseline, week 1 (first vaccination visit). Sample treatment: pre-vaccination baseline after standard-of-care therapy. Clones were read by immunoSEQ multiplex PCR, and TCRdb kept only the in-frame ones, dropping some. The repertoire holds about 50,000 clones, about nine tenths seen once, with about 2.4% in the top ten. The chain employs TRBV4-1 and TRBJ2-2, with unresolved D. The sample consisted of PBMCs, taken from a glioma patient treated with radiotherapy, temozolomide or both. The receptor was isolated from a man between 40 and 49 years old with glioma. CDR3 amino acids: CASSQPPTLANTGELFF. DNA for the CDR3: TGCGCCAGCAGCCAACCACCGACACTCGCGAACACCGGGGAGCTGTTTTTT.